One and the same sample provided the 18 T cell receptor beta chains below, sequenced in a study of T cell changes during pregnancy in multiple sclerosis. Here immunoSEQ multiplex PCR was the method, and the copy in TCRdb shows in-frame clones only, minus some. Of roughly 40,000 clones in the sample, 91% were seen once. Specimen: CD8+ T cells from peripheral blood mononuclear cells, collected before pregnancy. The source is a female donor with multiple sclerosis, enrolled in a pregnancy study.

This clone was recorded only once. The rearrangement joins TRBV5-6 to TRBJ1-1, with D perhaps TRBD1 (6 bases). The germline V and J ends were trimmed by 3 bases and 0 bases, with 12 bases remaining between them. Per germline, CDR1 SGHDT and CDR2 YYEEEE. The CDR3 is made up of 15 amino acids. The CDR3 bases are TGTGCCAGCAGCTCCGCGACAGGACTGAACACTGAAGCTTTCTTT. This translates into CASSSATGLNTEAFF.

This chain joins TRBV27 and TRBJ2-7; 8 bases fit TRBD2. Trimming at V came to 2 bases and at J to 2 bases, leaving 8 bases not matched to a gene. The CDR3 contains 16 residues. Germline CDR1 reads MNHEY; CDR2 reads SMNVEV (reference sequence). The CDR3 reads CASSLHRLATTYEQYF. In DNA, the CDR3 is TGTGCCAGCAGTTTACATAGACTAGCGACTACCTACGAGCAGTACTTC.

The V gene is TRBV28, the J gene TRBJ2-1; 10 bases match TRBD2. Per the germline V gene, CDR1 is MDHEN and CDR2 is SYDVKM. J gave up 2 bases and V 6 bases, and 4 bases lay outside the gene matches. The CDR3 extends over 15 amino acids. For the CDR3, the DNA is TGTGCCAGCAGAGCGGGAGGGTTTCCCTACAATGAGCAGTTCTTC. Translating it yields CASRAGGFPYNEQFF.

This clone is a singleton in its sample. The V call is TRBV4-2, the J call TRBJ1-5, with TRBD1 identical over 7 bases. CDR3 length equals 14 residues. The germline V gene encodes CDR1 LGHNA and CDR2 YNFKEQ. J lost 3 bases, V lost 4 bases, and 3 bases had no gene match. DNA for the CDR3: TGTGCCAGCAGCCCCGGGACAGACAATCAGCCCCAGCATTTT. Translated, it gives CASSPGTDNQPQHF.

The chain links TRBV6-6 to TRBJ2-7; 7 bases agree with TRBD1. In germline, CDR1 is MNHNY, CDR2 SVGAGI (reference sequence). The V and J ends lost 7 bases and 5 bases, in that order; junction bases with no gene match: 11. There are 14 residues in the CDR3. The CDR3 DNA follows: TGTGCCAGCACCCTGGGACAGACGGGCCACGAGCAGTACTTC. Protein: CASTLGQTGHEQYF.

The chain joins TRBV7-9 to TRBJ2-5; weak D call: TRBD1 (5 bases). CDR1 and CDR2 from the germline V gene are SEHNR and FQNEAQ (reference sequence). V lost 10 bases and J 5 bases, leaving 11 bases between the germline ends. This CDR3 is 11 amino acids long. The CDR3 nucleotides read TGTGCCACGGAGAAGGGGGAGACCCAGTACTTC. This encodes CATEKGETQYF.

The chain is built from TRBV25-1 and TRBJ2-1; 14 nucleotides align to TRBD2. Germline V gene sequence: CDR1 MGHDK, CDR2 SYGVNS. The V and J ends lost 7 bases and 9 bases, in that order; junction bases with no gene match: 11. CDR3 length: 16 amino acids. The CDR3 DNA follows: TGTGCCAGCATCCCAACCGGGACTAGCGGGAGTGGTGAGCAGTTCTTC. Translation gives CASIPTGTSGSGEQFF.

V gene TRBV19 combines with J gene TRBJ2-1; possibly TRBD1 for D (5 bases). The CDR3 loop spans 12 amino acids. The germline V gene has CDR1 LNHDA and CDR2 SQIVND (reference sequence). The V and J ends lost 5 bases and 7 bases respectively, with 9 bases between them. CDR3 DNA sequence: TGTGCCAGTAGTTTCAGGGTGAATGAGCAGTTCTTC. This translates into CASSFRVNEQFF. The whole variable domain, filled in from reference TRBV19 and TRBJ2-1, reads DGGITQSPKYLFRKEGQNVTLSCEQNLNHDAMYWYRQDPGQGLRLIYYSQIVNDFQKGDIAEGYSVSREKKESFPLTVTSAQKNPTAFYLCASSFRVNEQFFGPGTRLTVL.

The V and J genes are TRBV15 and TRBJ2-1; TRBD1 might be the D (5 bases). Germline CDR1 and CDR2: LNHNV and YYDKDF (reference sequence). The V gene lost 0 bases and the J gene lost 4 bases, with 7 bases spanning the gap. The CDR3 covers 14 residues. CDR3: CATSRDRDYNEQFF. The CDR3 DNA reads TGTGCCACCAGCAGAGACAGGGATTACAATGAGCAGTTCTTC.

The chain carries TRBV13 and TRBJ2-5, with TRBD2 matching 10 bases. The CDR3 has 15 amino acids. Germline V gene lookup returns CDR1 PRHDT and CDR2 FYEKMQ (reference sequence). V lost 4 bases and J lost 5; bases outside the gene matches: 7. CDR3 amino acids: CASSSAGGPGETQYF. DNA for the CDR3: TGTGCCAGCAGCTCAGCGGGAGGGCCGGGTGAGACCCAGTACTTC.

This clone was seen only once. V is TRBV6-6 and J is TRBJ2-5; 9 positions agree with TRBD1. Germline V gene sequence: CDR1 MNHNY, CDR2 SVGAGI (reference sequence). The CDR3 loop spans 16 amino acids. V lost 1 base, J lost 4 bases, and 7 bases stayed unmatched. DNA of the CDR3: TGTGCCAGCAGTTACTTTAAGGACAGGGGCGTAGAGACCCAGTACTTC. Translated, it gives CASSYFKDRGVETQYF.

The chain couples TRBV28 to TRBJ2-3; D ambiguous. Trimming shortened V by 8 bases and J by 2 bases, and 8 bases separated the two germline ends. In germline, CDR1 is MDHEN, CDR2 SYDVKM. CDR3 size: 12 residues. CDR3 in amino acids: CASGRHTDTQYF. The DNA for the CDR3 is TGTGCCAGCGGCAGACACACAGATACGCAGTATTTT.

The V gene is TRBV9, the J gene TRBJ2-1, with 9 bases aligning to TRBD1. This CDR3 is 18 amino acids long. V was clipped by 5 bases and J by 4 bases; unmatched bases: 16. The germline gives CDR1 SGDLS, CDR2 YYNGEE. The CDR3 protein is CASSGSGQGGPLYNEQFF. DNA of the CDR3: TGTGCCAGCAGTGGCTCGGGACAGGGAGGTCCCCTTTACAATGAGCAGTTCTTC.

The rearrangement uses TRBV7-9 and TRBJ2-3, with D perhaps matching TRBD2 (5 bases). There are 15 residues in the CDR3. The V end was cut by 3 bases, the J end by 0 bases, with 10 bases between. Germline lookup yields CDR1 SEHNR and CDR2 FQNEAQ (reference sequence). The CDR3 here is CASSFLAGSTDTQYF. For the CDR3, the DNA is TGTGCCAGCAGCTTCCTGGCGGGTAGCACAGATACGCAGTATTTT.

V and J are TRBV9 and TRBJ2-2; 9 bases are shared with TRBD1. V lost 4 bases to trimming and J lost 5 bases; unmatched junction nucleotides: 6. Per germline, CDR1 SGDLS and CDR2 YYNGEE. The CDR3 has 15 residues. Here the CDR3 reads CASSPGTGRTGELFF. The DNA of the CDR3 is TGTGCCAGCAGCCCCGGGACAGGGCGGACCGGGGAGCTGTTTTTT.

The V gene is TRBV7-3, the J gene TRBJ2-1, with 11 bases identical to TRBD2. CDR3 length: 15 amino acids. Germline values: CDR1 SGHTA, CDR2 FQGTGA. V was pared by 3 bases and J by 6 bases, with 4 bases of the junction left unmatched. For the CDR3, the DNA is TGTGCCAGCAGCTTTTTAGCGGGAGGGGGCAATGAGCAGTTCTTC. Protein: CASSFLAGGGNEQFF.

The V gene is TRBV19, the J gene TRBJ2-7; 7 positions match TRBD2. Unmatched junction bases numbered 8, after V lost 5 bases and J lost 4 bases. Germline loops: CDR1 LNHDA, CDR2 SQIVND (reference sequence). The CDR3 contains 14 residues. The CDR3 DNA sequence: TGTGCCAGTAGTCCTCTAGCGGCCTCGTACGAGCAGTACTTC. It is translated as CASSPLAASYEQYF. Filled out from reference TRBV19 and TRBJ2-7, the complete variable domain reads DGGITQSPKYLFRKEGQNVTLSCEQNLNHDAMYWYRQDPGQGLRLIYYSQIVNDFQKGDIAEGYSVSREKKESFPLTVTSAQKNPTAFYLCASSPLAASYEQYFGPGTRLTVT.

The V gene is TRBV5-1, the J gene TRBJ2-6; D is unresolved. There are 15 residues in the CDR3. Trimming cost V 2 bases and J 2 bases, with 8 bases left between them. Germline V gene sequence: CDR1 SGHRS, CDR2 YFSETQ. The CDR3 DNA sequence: TGCGCCAGCAGCTTTTCCAGGACTGGGGCCAACGTCCTGACTTTC. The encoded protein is CASSFSRTGANVLTF.